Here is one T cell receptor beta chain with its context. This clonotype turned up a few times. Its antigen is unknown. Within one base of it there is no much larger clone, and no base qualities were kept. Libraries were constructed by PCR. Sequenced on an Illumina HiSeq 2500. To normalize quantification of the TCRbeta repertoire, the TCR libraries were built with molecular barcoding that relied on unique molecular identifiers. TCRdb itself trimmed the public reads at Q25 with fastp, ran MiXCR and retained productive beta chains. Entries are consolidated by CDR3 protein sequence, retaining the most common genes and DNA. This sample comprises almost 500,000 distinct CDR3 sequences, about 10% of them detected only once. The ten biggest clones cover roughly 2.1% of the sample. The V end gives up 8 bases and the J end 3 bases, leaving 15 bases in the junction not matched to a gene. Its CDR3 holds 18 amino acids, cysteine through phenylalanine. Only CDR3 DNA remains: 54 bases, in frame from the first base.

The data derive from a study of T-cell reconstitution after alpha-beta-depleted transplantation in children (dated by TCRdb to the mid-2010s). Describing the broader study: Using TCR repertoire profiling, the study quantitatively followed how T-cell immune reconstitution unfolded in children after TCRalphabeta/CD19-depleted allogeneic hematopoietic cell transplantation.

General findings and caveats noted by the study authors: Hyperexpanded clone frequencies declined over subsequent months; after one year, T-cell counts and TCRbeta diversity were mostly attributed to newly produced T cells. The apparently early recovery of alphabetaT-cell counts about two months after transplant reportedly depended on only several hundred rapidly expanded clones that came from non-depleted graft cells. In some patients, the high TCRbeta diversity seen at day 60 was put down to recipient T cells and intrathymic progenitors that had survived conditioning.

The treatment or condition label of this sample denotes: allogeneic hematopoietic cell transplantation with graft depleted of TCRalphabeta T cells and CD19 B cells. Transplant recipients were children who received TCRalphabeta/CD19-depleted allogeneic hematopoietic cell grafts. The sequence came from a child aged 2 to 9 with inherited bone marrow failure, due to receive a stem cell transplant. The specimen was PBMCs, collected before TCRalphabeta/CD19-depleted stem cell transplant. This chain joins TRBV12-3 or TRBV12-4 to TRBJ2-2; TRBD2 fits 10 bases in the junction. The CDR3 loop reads CASSWRASGRRDTGELFF. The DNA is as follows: TGTGCCAGCTCCTGGAGAGCTAGCGGGAGAAGGGACACCGGGGAGCTGTTTTTT.